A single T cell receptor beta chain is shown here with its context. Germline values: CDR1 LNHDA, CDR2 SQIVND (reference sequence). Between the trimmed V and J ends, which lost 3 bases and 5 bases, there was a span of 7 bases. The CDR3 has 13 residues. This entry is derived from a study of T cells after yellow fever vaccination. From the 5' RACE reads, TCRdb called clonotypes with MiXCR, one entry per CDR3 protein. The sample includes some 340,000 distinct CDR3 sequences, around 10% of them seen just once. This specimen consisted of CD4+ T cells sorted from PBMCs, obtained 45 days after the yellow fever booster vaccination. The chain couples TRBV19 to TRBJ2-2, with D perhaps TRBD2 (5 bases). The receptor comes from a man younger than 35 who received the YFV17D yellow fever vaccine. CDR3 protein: CASSIRGTGELFF. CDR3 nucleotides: TGTGCCAGTAGTATCCGGGGAACCGGGGAGCTGTTTTTT.